A selection of T cell receptor beta chains follows, all from one sample in a study of T cell changes during pregnancy in multiple sclerosis. Only in-frame clones appear in the TCRdb table, and some are missing; sequencing was by immunoSEQ multiplex PCR. The sample has under 50,000 clones, about 90% seen once; the top ten hold approximately 0.8%. The specimen was CD4+ T cells from peripheral blood mononuclear cells, collected in the third trimester of pregnancy. Source of these receptors: a female donor with multiple sclerosis, enrolled in a pregnancy study. Each CDR3 is given with its conserved first and last residue. Fields, in order: D gene, V gene, J gene, CDR3 protein, CDR3 DNA. The D gene is left open where the match is weak.

-,TRBV5-4,TRBJ1-5,CASSLVGGVQPQHF,TGTGCCAGCAGCTTGGTGGGGGGAGTACAGCCCCAGCATTTT
TRBD2,TRBV7-9,TRBJ2-1,CASSLSVAGSNEQFF,TGTGCCAGCAGCTTATCGGTAGCGGGATCTAATGAGCAGTTCTTC
TRBD2,TRBV10-1,TRBJ2-2,CASSEMAGGRLTGELFF,TGCGCCAGCAGTGAAATGGCGGGAGGGCGGTTAACCGGGGAGCTGTTTTTT
TRBD2,TRBV6-5,TRBJ2-3,CASSYSGLASTDTQYF,TGTGCCAGCAGTTACTCGGGACTAGCGAGCACAGATACGCAGTATTTT
TRBD2,TRBV4-1,TRBJ2-2,CASSPRSSGRDTGELFF,TGCGCCAGCAGCCCCCGATCTAGCGGGAGGGACACCGGGGAGCTGTTTTTT
-,TRBV6-1,TRBJ1-5,CASSERGSNQPQHF,TGTGCCAGCAGTGAGAGGGGGAGCAATCAGCCCCAGCATTTT
TRBD2,TRBV11-2,TRBJ2-1,CASSLGLADNEQFF,TGTGCCAGCAGCCTGGGACTAGCGGACAATGAGCAGTTCTTC
-,TRBV5-8,TRBJ1-1,CASEGGGAGIHWEAFF,TGTGCCTCCGAGGGTGGAGGGGCAGGGATCCATTGGGAAGCTTTCTTT
-,TRBV30,TRBJ1-2,CAWTLSDGGNYGYTF,TGTGCCTGGACCCTCTCGGACGGGGGAAACTATGGCTACACCTTC
-,TRBV7-9,TRBJ2-2,CASSLAAASGELFF,TGTGCCAGCAGCTTAGCTGCGGCTTCCGGGGAGCTGTTTTTT
-,TRBV9,TRBJ1-4,CASSVGGGKENEKLFF,TGTGCCAGCAGCGTAGGGGGAGGAAAGGAAAATGAAAAACTGTTTTTT
TRBD2,TRBV6-4,TRBJ2-2,CASSASGSGTGELFF,TGTGCCAGCAGTGCGAGCGGGAGCGGCACCGGGGAGCTGTTTTTT
-,TRBV5-1,TRBJ2-2,CASSFGGLVTGELFF,TGCGCCAGCAGCTTCGGGGGTTTAGTCACCGGGGAGCTGTTTTTT
-,TRBV5-1,TRBJ2-5,CASSLVGAQETQYF,TGCGCCAGCAGCTTGGTGGGGGCCCAAGAGACCCAGTACTTC
TRBD1,TRBV7-2,TRBJ1-5,CASSLNAGGLNQPQHF,TGTGCCAGCAGCTTAAATGCAGGGGGCTTGAATCAGCCCCAGCATTTT
TRBD2,TRBV27,TRBJ2-3,CASSLLRTSGSLRSDTQYF,TGTGCCAGCAGTTTATTAAGGACTAGCGGGAGTTTGAGATCAGATACGCAGTATTTT